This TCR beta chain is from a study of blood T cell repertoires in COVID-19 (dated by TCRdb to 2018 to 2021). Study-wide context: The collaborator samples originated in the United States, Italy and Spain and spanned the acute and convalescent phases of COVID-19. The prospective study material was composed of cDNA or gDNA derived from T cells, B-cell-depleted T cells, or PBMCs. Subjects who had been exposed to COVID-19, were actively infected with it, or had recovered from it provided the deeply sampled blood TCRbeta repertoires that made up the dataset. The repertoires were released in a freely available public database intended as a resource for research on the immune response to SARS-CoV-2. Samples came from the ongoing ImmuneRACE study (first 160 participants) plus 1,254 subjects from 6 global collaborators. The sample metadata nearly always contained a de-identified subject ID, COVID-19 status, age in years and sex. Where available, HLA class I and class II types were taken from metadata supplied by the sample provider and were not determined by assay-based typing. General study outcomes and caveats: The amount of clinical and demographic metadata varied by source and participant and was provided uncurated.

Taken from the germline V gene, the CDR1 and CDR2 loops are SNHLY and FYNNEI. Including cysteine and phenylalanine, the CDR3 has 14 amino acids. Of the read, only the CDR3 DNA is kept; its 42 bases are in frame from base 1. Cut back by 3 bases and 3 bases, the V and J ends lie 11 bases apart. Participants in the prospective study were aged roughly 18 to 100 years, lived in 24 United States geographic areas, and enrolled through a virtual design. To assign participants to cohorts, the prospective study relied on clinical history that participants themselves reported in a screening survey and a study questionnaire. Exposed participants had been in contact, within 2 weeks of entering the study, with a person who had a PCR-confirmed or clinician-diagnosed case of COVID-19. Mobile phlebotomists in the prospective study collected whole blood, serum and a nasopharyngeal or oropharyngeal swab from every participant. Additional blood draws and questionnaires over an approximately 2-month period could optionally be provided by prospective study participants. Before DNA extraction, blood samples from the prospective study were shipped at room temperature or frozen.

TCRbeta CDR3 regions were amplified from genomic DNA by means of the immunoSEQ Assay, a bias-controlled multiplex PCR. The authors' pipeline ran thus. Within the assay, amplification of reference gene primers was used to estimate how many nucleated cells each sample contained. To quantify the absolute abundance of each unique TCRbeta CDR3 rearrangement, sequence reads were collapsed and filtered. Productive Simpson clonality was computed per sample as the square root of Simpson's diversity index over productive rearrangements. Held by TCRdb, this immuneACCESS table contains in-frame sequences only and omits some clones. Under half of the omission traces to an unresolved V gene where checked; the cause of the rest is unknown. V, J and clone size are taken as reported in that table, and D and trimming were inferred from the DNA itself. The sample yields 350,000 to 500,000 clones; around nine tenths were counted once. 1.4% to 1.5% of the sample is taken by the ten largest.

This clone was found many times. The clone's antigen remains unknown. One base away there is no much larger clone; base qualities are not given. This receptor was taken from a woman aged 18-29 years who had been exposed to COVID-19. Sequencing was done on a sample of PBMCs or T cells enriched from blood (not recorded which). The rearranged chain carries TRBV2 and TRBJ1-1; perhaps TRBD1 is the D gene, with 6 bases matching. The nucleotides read TGTGCCAGCAGTGAGTCCGGACAGCACACTGAAGCTTTCTTT. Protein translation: CASSESGQHTEAFF.